Presented here are 29 T cell receptor beta chains from one specimen sequenced in a study of blood T cell repertoires in COVID-19. The repertoire was sequenced with immunoSEQ multiplex PCR; TCRdb's copy has only in-frame clones and lacks some. Here the sample spans 100,000 to 150,000 clones, 84% being singletons. Sequenced sample: PBMCs or T cells enriched from blood (not recorded which). These receptors originate from a man in his forties or fifties with acute COVID-19.

The chain carries TRBV7-3 and TRBJ2-3, with a possible D match to TRBD1 (5 bases). The germline gives CDR1 SGHTA, CDR2 FQGTGA. The CDR3 length is 15 residues. The germline V and J ends were trimmed by 5 bases and 2 bases, with 14 bases remaining between them. The CDR3 region is CASSKKWGYTDTQYF. In nucleotides, the CDR3 is TGTGCCAGCAGCAAAAAGTGGGGCTACACAGATACGCAGTATTTT.

The V gene is TRBV7-9, the J gene TRBJ2-2; D not certain. The V gene lost 3 bases and the J gene lost 6 bases, with 8 bases spanning the gap. The CDR3 is 13 amino acids. Germline CDR1 and CDR2: SEHNR and FQNEAQ (reference sequence). This chain's CDR3 is CASSLTDAGELFF. The CDR3 region has the DNA TGTGCCAGCAGCTTGACTGACGCCGGGGAGCTGTTTTTT.

This clone came up once. The V and J genes are TRBV19 and TRBJ1-2; 8 bases map to TRBD1. V was clipped by 7 bases and J by 5 bases; unmatched bases: 9. The germline V gene encodes CDR1 LNHDA and CDR2 SQIVND (reference sequence). The CDR3 sequence is 14 residues long. The CDR3 spells CASKIGTGTYGYTF. The CDR3, as DNA: TGTGCCAGTAAAATAGGGACAGGAACTTATGGCTACACCTTC.

V is TRBV28 and J is TRBJ2-7; a possible D gene is TRBD2 (6 bases). The V end lost 6 bases, the J end lost 7 bases, and 19 bases lay between the germline ends. The CDR3 extends over 14 amino acids. The V gene's germline CDR1 is MDHEN and CDR2 SYDVKM. The CDR3 sequence: CASSQSPGVSEQYF. The CDR3 DNA reads as TGTGCCAGCAGCCAGTCGCCGGGGGTGAGTGAGCAGTACTTC.

The chain is built from TRBV19 and TRBJ2-7; the D is unclear. V lost 6 bases, J lost 7 bases, and 22 bases lay in between. The CDR3 runs 15 residues. The germline CDR1 and CDR2 sequences are LNHDA and SQIVND (reference sequence). CDR3 DNA sequence: TGTGCCAGTAGCCAGAGTATCCCAAACCTAGAAGAGCAGTACTTC. Its translation is CASSQSIPNLEEQYF.

This clone was found once. This chain connects TRBV7-2 to TRBJ1-1; D is ambiguous. The V gene's germline CDR1 is SGHTA and CDR2 FQGNSA. Trimming shortened V by 7 bases and J by 6 bases, and 21 bases separated the two germline ends. The CDR3 extends over 15 amino acids. Here the CDR3 reads CASTFLTGYSSEAFF. CDR3 nucleotides: TGTGCCAGCACCTTCCTTACGGGGTATTCCTCTGAAGCTTTCTTT.

J is TRBJ2-3 and V is TRBV27, with D possibly TRBD1 on 6 matching bases. Germline lookup yields CDR1 MNHEY and CDR2 SMNVEV (reference sequence). V was trimmed by 2 bases and J by 5 bases, leaving 8 bases between them. This CDR3 region has 13 residues. CDR3 bases: TGTGCCAGCAGTTTACTCAGGGGAGATACGCAGTATTTT. It yields the protein CASSLLRGDTQYF.

The CDR3, as DNA: TGTGCCATCAACGGGCAGGGTAATTCACCCCTCCACTTT. Translating gives CAINGQGNSPLHF. V gene TRBV2 combines with J gene TRBJ1-6, with a tentative D call TRBD1 (5 bases). V lost 10 bases and J lost 6, with 13 bases in between. CDR1 is SNHLY, CDR2 FYNNEI, per germline. This CDR3 has 13 residues.

The chain employs TRBV2 and TRBJ1-2; D uncertain. The length of the CDR3 is 13 residues. The germline V gene has CDR1 SNHLY and CDR2 FYNNEI. V was trimmed by 6 bases and J by 4 bases, leaving 12 bases between them. Here the CDR3 reads CASRNTVLYGYTF. The CDR3 bases are TGTGCCAGCAGGAATACAGTCCTCTATGGCTACACCTTC.

The chain joins TRBV7-9 to TRBJ1-2; TRBD1 aligns across 9 bases. The CDR3 consists of 16 residues. The ends lost 0 bases at V and 2 bases at J; junction bases unmatched: 4. CDR1 and CDR2 from the germline V gene are SEHNR and FQNEAQ (reference sequence). CDR3 loop: CASSLAGTGQNYGYTF. The CDR3 region has the DNA TGTGCCAGCAGCTTAGCCGGGACAGGGCAAAACTATGGCTACACCTTC.

This clone was counted a few times. The CDR3 DNA reads as TGTGCCAGCAGCCCCCGGGCCGGGGAGCTGTTTTTT. Translation: CASSPRAGELFF. The rearrangement links TRBV7-3 to TRBJ2-2; D is undetermined. V gave up 5 bases and J gave up 6 bases, with 7 bases separating them. This CDR3 contains 12 residues. The germline V gene encodes CDR1 SGHTA and CDR2 FQGTGA.

The chain carries TRBV3-1 (or the pseudogene TRBV3-2) and TRBJ2-5; D gene uncertain. The germline CDR1 and CDR2 sequences are LGHDT and YNNKEL (reference sequence). V lost 1 base and J 1 base, leaving 13 bases between the germline ends. The CDR3 length is 16 residues. The CDR3 region is CASSQGTLGSQETQYF. The CDR3 bases are TGTGCCAGCAGCCAAGGTACATTGGGCTCCCAAGAGACCCAGTACTTC.

This chain joins TRBV23-1 and TRBJ1-1; no reliable D call. TRBV23-1 is classed as an ORF, of uncertain function. Trimming took off 0 bases at V and 2 bases at J, with 7 bases between the two ends. This CDR3 region has 14 residues. The CDR3 sequence is CASSQSGVNTEAFF. The CDR3 nucleotides are TGCGCCAGCAGTCAATCCGGGGTTAACACTGAAGCTTTCTTT.

V is TRBV28 and J is TRBJ2-3; the match to TRBD1 covers 8 bases. Germline CDR1 MDHEN, CDR2 SYDVKM. V lost 5 bases and J lost 4; bases outside the gene matches: 2. The CDR3 is made up of 13 amino acids. CDR3 nucleotide sequence: TGTGCCAGCAGTGTACAGGGGGCAGATACGCAGTATTTT. It encodes CASSVQGADTQYF.

The CDR3 sequence: CASSFLMGPDTGELFF. The DNA for the CDR3 is TGTGCCAGCAGCTTCCTCATGGGGCCGGACACCGGGGAGCTGTTTTTT. The chain uses TRBV11-3 and TRBJ2-2, with a possible D match to TRBD1 (5 bases). V was cut by 3 bases and J by 3 bases, with 14 bases left in between. CDR1 and CDR2 (germline): SGHNT, YENEEA. The CDR3 sequence is 16 residues long.

This chain connects TRBV5-1 to TRBJ2-7; TRBD2 matches at 8 bases. With 1 base clipped from V and 2 bases from J, the junction kept 5 bases outside the gene matches. CDR3 length: 15 amino acids. The germline V gene encodes CDR1 SGHRS and CDR2 YFSETQ. The DNA for the CDR3 is TGCGCCAGCAGCTTGATGGGACTAGGGGCCTACGAGCAGTACTTC. Protein: CASSLMGLGAYEQYF.

The chain employs TRBV19 and TRBJ1-5; no clear D. CDR1 and CDR2 from the germline V gene are LNHDA and SQIVND (reference sequence). Trimming left V 5 bases short and J 2 bases short, with 10 bases between. The CDR3 covers 14 residues. The CDR3, as DNA: TGTGCCAGTAGTGGTTCCGGGGGCAATCAGCCCCAGCATTTT. Its protein product is CASSGSGGNQPQHF.

This clone was counted once. The rearrangement links TRBV2 to TRBJ2-5, with TRBD2 matching over 10 bases. Germline V gene data show CDR1 as SNHLY and CDR2 as FYNNEI. The CDR3 has 15 amino acids. The J segment lost 4 bases and the V segment lost 1 base, leaving 3 bases of the junction unmatched. The DNA for the CDR3 is TGTGCCAGCAGTGAAGGGGCTAGCGGGGGAGAGACCCAGTACTTC. Translated, it gives CASSEGASGGETQYF.

This clone was seen a few times. V gene TRBV29-1 combines with J gene TRBJ1-2; 12 nucleotides line up with TRBD1. The J segment lost 5 bases and the V segment lost 6 bases, leaving 10 bases of the junction unmatched. This CDR3 has 15 amino acids. Germline V gene sequence: CDR1 SQVTM, CDR2 ANQGSEA. The CDR3 coding sequence is TGCAGCGTCGCCGGGACAGGGGGCGGTTTGTATGGCTACACCTTC. This encodes CSVAGTGGGLYGYTF.

The rearrangement uses TRBV12-3 or TRBV12-4 and TRBJ2-7; tentatively, D is TRBD2 (5 bases). The CDR3 contains 13 residues. V was shortened by 6 bases and J by 7 bases, with 16 bases between the two germline ends. The CDR3 sequence: CASRRLPSGEQYF. DNA of the CDR3: TGTGCCAGCAGGCGACTACCGTCGGGGGAGCAGTACTTC.

The V and J genes are TRBV28 and TRBJ2-3; 8 bases are shared with TRBD2. The V gene end was trimmed by 2 bases and the J gene end by 1 base; junction bases not matched to a gene: 14. This CDR3 region has 19 residues. CDR1 MDHEN and CDR2 SYDVKM come from the germline V gene. The CDR3 nucleotides read TGTGCCAGCAGTTTAAGCTGGGTCCTAGCGGGCCACGGCACAGATACGCAGTATTTT. As protein: CASSLSWVLAGHGTDTQYF.

The chain carries TRBV6-6 and TRBJ1-6; D unresolved. V shed 9 bases and J shed 10 bases, with 10 bases lying between them. The CDR3 has 11 residues. Germline CDR1 and CDR2: MNHNY and SVGAGI (reference sequence). CDR3: CASQSESPLHF. Here the CDR3 DNA reads TGTGCCAGTCAGTCGGAGTCACCCCTCCACTTT.

The chain uses TRBV5-8 and TRBJ1-5, with D maybe TRBD1 (5 bases). V was clipped by 0 bases and J by 2 bases, with 12 bases between them. The length of the CDR3 is 16 residues. The germline V gene has CDR1 SGHTS and CDR2 YDEGEE. The DNA for the CDR3 is TGTGCCAGCAGCTTGGCCAGGGAAGGGCGCAATCAGCCCCAGCATTTT. It yields the protein CASSLAREGRNQPQHF.

The chain is built from TRBV2 and TRBJ2-6; 9 positions match TRBD1. Germline CDR1 is SNHLY and CDR2 is FYNNEI. The CDR3 is made up of 15 amino acids. The V gene end was trimmed by 4 bases and the J gene end by 2 bases; junction bases not matched to a gene: 0. CDR3 protein: CASSGTGAGANVLTF. In DNA form, the CDR3 reads TGTGCCAGCAGTGGGACAGGGGCTGGGGCCAACGTCCTGACTTTC. The whole variable domain, remainder taken from reference TRBV2 and TRBJ2-6, is EPEVTQTPSHQVTQMGQEVILRCVPISNHLYFYWYRQILGQKVEFLVSFYNNEISEKSEIFDDQFSVERPDGSNFTLKIRSTKLEDSAMYFCASSGTGAGANVLTFGAGSRLTVL.

The CDR3 DNA is TGTGCCAGCAGCTTAGGGGCTCGAGGGAACCAGCCCCAGCATTTT. Translating gives CASSLGARGNQPQHF. The rearrangement links TRBV7-8 to TRBJ1-5; D remains ambiguous. The CDR3 extends over 15 amino acids. The germline V gene encodes CDR1 SGHVS and CDR2 FQNEAQ. Trimming removed 1 base from V and 7 bases from J, with 14 bases in between. The whole variable domain, filled in from reference TRBV7-8 and TRBJ1-5, reads GAGVSQSPRYKVAKRGQDVALRCDPISGHVSLFWYQQALGQGPEFLTYFQNEAQLDKSGLPSDRFFAERPEGSVSTLKIQRTQQEDSAVYLCASSLGARGNQPQHFGDGTRLSIL.

V and J are TRBV10-1 and TRBJ2-2, with 7 bases that match TRBD1. The V and J ends lost 3 bases and 5 bases, in that order; junction bases with no gene match: 3. Germline V lookup: CDR1 WNHNN, CDR2 SYGVQD (reference sequence). CDR3 length equals 14 residues. The CDR3 bases are TGCGCCAGCAGTGACCCACAGGGGACCGGGGAGCTGTTTTTT. Translated: CASSDPQGTGELFF.

This rearrangement joins TRBV28 to TRBJ1-5; D ambiguous. The CDR3 runs to 12 residues. Germline lookup yields CDR1 MDHEN and CDR2 SYDVKM. V lost 10 bases to trimming and J lost 7 bases, with 14 bases between them. The CDR3 sequence: CAISEGGQPQHF. The CDR3 coding sequence is TGTGCCATCTCCGAGGGAGGGCAGCCCCAGCATTTT. The whole variable domain, remainder taken from reference TRBV28 and TRBJ1-5, is DVKVTQSSRYLVKRTGEKVFLECVQDMDHENMFWYRQDPGLGLRLIYFSYDVKMKEKGDIPEGYSVSREKKERFSLILESASTNQTSMYLCAISEGGQPQHFGDGTRLSIL.

The gene calls are TRBV30 and TRBJ1-3; the match to TRBD1 covers 7 bases. The CDR3 runs to 15 residues. V dropped 2 bases and J dropped 2; count of bases not matched to a gene: 6. Germline V lookup: CDR1 GTSNPN, CDR2 SVGIG (reference sequence). CDR3: CAWSFSGTAGNTIYF. For the CDR3, the DNA is TGTGCCTGGAGTTTTTCCGGGACAGCTGGAAACACCATATATTTT.

The rearrangement uses TRBV28 and TRBJ1-4; the D gene is possibly TRBD1 (6 bases). The CDR3 consists of 14 residues. Trimming pared 2 bases from V and 5 bases from J, leaving 9 bases between. Germline CDR1 and CDR2: MDHEN and SYDVKM. CDR3 sequence reads: CASSLHRVNEKLFF. The CDR3 nucleotides read TGTGCCAGCAGTTTACACAGGGTCAATGAAAAACTGTTTTTT. Together with reference TRBV28 and TRBJ1-4, the CDR3 gives the full variable domain: DVKVTQSSRYLVKRTGEKVFLECVQDMDHENMFWYRQDPGLGLRLIYFSYDVKMKEKGDIPEGYSVSREKKERFSLILESASTNQTSMYLCASSLHRVNEKLFFGSGTQLSVL.